The clone carrying this TCR beta chain was counted between two and nine times. What it recognizes is unknown. The germline gives CDR1 MNHNY, CDR2 SVGAGI (reference sequence). The CDR3 extends over 15 amino acids. Unmatched junction bases numbered 10, after V lost 7 bases and J lost 6 bases. Sequencing was performed with immunoSEQ multiplex PCR; in TCRdb, only in-frame clones are kept and a portion is missing. The sample has 29,000 or so clones, about 90% seen once. The data belong to a study of multiple sclerosis patients with progressive multifocal leukoencephalopathy. Indicated time point: around six months of natalizumab therapy. The study, taken as a whole, reports: Lower normalized Shannon entropy suggested reduced TRB diversity in most PML patients. Clones expanded at PML were already present before and during natalizumab.

The rearrangement uses TRBV6-6 and TRBJ2-2; 8 nucleotides line up with TRBD2. The sequence was collected from a human donor with multiple sclerosis. Here the sequenced sample was PBMCs, taken from a patient treated with natalizumab. The CDR3 sequence: CASTKAGVVAGELFF. The CDR3 nucleotides read TGTGCCAGCACCAAAGCGGGAGTTGTCGCCGGGGAGCTGTTTTTT.